This T cell receptor beta chain was retrieved from a study of blood T cell repertoires in COVID-19. Turning to the study itself: The samples span acute and convalescent COVID-19 from the United States, Italy and Spain. The analysed material was cDNA or gDNA that came from T cells, B-cell-depleted T cells, or PBMCs.

Sequencing was performed with immunoSEQ multiplex PCR; in TCRdb, only in-frame clones are kept and a portion is missing. Counted here are about 270,000 clones, approximately 86% occurring once; the ten biggest clones make up 0.75% to 1%. The TCR sequence derives from a woman aged 30 to 39 who had recovered from COVID-19. Sequencing was performed on PBMCs or T cells enriched from blood (not recorded which).

DNA of the CDR3: TGTGCCAGCAGCGATTGTGTTCGGAGCAATCAGCCCCAGCATTTT. Amino acid sequence: CASSDCVRSNQPQHF. The chain employs TRBV21-1 and TRBJ1-5. TRBV21-1 is a pseudogene locus. The length of the CDR3 is 15 residues.